This T cell receptor (beta chain) was obtained from a study of T cells after yellow fever vaccination. Study-level results: Weaker, the secondary response peaked sooner, at day 5 versus 15. After the booster, roughly 96% of CD4 and more than 85% of CD8 primary-response clones were re-detected.

Trimming removed 1 base at V and 6 bases at J, with 9 bases between. The CDR3 spans 14 residues. Germline V gives CDR1 LGHDT, CDR2 YNNKEL (reference sequence). This clonotype was picked up a small number of times. What it recognizes is unknown. TCRdb passed the 5' RACE reads through MiXCR, listing each CDR3 protein once. The sample includes approximately 510,000 distinct CDR3 sequences, 21% seen only once; the top ten take less than 20%. This TCR was recovered from a man aged 18 to 29 who received the YFV17D yellow fever vaccine. The starting material was PBMCs, obtained less than 25 days after the first yellow fever vaccination. The rearrangement uses TRBV3-1 and TRBJ2-2; no firm D call. The CDR3 region has the DNA TGTGCCAGCAGCCAAGTTAGGTACGCCGGGGAGCTGTTTTTT. Protein product: CASSQVRYAGELFF.